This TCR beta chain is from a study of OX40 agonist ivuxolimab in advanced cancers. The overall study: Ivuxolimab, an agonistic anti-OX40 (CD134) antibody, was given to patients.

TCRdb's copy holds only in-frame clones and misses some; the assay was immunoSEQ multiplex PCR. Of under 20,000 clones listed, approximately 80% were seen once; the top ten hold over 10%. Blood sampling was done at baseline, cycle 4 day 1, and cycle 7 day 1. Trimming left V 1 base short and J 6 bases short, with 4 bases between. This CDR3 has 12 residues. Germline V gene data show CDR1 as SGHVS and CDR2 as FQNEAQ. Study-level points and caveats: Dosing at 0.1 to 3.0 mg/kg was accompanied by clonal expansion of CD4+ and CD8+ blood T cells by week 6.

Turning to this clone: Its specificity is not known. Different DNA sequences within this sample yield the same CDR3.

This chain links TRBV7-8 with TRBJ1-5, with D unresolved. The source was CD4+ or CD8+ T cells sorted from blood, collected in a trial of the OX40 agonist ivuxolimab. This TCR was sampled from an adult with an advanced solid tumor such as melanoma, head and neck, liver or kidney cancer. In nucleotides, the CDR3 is TGTGCCAGCAGCTTAGAAGGTCAGCCCCAGCATTTT. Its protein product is CASSLEGQPQHF.